This is a list of T cell receptor beta chains from one sample in a study of T cells in Graves' hyperthyroidism and ophthalmopathy. TCRdb independently ran MiXCR on the multiplex PCR reads; one entry per CDR3 protein. The sample has hundreds of thousands of distinct CDR3 sequences; under 20% are singletons. The sequencing input was blood. Source of these receptors: a woman aged 25 to 39 with Graves' hyperthyroidism. Each CDR3 is given with its conserved first and last residue. A D gene is named only where the DNA matches it firmly. Clone size is not always given. Where it is, it says once, few, many or a class for expanded clones.

v_gene	j_gene	len	d_gene	abundance	CDR3nt	CDR3aa
TRBV28	TRBJ2-6	15	-	-	TGTGCCAGCAGTTTTAAAGGAACTGGGGCCAACGTCCTGACTTTC	CASSFKGTGANVLTF
TRBV12-3/TRBV12-4	TRBJ2-7	16	TRBD2	many	TGTGCCAGCAGTTTACGGCTAGCGGGAAGCTCCTACGAGCAGTACTTC	CASSLRLAGSSYEQYF
TRBV7-2	TRBJ2-1	16	TRBD2	many	TGTGCCAGCAGCTTAGAACAGACTAGCGGGAGATATGAGCAGTTCTTC	CASSLEQTSGRYEQFF
TRBV28	TRBJ1-1	13	-	many	TGTGCCAGCAGTTCCCTGTTGAGTTTTGAAGCTTTCTTT	CASSSLLSFEAFF
TRBV5-1	TRBJ2-3	16	TRBD2	few	TGCGCCAGCAGCGGCTCCGGGACTAGCGGGAGGAATACGCAGTATTTT	CASSGSGTSGRNTQYF
TRBV7-7	TRBJ2-7	13	-	many	TGTGCTAGCAGCTTAGCGAAGGGCTACGAGCAGTACTTC	CASSLAKGYEQYF
TRBV7-8	TRBJ1-2	15	TRBD1	-	TGTGCCAGCAGCTCGATGACAGGGAGGAGTCATGGCTACACCTTC	CASSSMTGRSHGYTF
TRBV3-1	TRBJ2-5	15	-	many	TGTGCCAGCAGCATACGCCGGGACGTAGCAGGGACCCAGTACTTC	CASSIRRDVAGTQYF
TRBV18	TRBJ2-5	14	-	few	TGTGCCAGCTCACCCCTCCCGGAACAAGAGACCCAGTACTTC	CASSPLPEQETQYF
TRBV3-1	TRBJ2-5	13	-	many	TGTGCCAGCAGCCAAGATGTAGGCCGGACCCAGTACTTC	CASSQDVGRTQYF
TRBV7-6	TRBJ1-4	15	-	-	TGTGCCAGCAGCTTAAGGGGTTCGGCTAATGAAAAACTGTTTTTT	CASSLRGSANEKLFF
TRBV4-3	TRBJ2-1	18	TRBD2	few	TGCGCCAGCAGCCAAGTGAGTAGGGCGGGAGAACCTTCCAATGAGCAGTTCTTC	CASSQVSRAGEPSNEQFF
TRBV7-9	TRBJ2-3	16	-	many	TGTGCCAGCAGCGGACAGTCGGGCAGAGCCACAGATACGCAGTATTTT	CASSGQSGRATDTQYF
TRBV5-1	TRBJ2-7	15	-	many	TGCGCCAGCAGCTTAGGTAGTAGCGCCTCCTACGAGCAGTACTTC	CASSLGSSASYEQYF
TRBV11-2	TRBJ2-1	14	TRBD2	many	TGTGCCAGCAGCCCGAGGCGGGAGAGTTATGAGCAGTTCTTC	CASSPRRESYEQFF
TRBV5-1	TRBJ2-3	15	TRBD2	many	TGCGCCAGCAGCTCGGGACTAGCGGTCACAGATACGCAGTATTTT	CASSSGLAVTDTQYF
TRBV9	TRBJ2-5	13	-	-	TGTGCCAGCAGCGTAGTCGAAGGGGAGACCCAGTACTTC	CASSVVEGETQYF
TRBV9	TRBJ2-1	16	TRBD2	-	TGTGCCAGCAGCGTCCCAGCGGGAGTGGCAATCAATGAGCAGTTCTTC	CASSVPAGVAINEQFF
TRBV7-8	TRBJ2-7	13	-	many	TGTGCCAGCAGCGAGGGGGGTTTGGGCGAGCAGTACTTC	CASSEGGLGEQYF
TRBV7-2	TRBJ2-7	14	-	many	TGTGCCAGCAGCTTAGCGGGGGCGGGATACGAGCAGTACTTC	CASSLAGAGYEQYF
TRBV29-1	TRBJ2-3	11	-	-	TGCAGCGACGGGCGGACAGATACGCAGTATTTT	CSDGRTDTQYF
TRBV11-3	TRBJ2-3	14	-	-	TGTGCCAGCAGCTTAGCCGATAACACAGATACGCAGTATTTT	CASSLADNTDTQYF
TRBV12-3/TRBV12-4	TRBJ1-5	15	TRBD1	few	TGTGCCAGCAGTCCTGGGACAGGGAAGGATCAGCCCCAGCATTTT	CASSPGTGKDQPQHF
TRBV2	TRBJ2-7	14	TRBD2	many	TGTGCCAGTCGACTAGCGCCGCAAACCTACGAGCAGTACTTC	CASRLAPQTYEQYF
TRBV7-3	TRBJ2-3	13	-	many	TGTGCCAGCAGCTTTAACCAAGCAGATACGCAGTATTTT	CASSFNQADTQYF
TRBV20-1	TRBJ2-7	14	-	-	TGCAGTGCTAGAGCGCCAAGATACTCCTACGAGCAGTACTTC	CSARAPRYSYEQYF
TRBV4-3	TRBJ1-5	15	-	-	TGCGCCAGCAGCCAAGTAGATGGCAGCAATCAGCCCCAGCATTTT	CASSQVDGSNQPQHF
TRBV7-3	TRBJ2-1	14	TRBD2	many	TGTGCCAGCAGCATTAGCGGGAGGGCCAATGAGCAGTTCTTC	CASSISGRANEQFF
TRBV20-1	TRBJ2-5	13	-	few	TGCAGTGCTTACCCCCCAGGGACGGAGACCCAGTACTTC	CSAYPPGTETQYF
TRBV6-1	TRBJ2-2	14	TRBD1	-	TGTGCCAGCACCACAGGGGCAAACACCGGGGAGCTGTTTTTT	CASTTGANTGELFF
TRBV20-1	TRBJ2-1	12	TRBD2	few	TGCAGTGTACTAGCGGGGTACAATGAGCAGTTCTTC	CSVLAGYNEQFF
TRBV28	TRBJ2-1	14	-	many	TGTGCCAGCAGCCCGACCCTAGCGAAGAATGAGCAGTTCTTC	CASSPTLAKNEQFF
TRBV5-1	TRBJ2-7	14	-	many	TGCGCCAGCTGGAACTCCGGCGACAGCTACGAGCAGTACTTC	CASWNSGDSYEQYF
TRBV28	TRBJ1-6	15	-	-	TGTGCCAGCACCTCTCCCGGGGGGCTCTCTTCACCCCCCCACTTT	CASTSPGGLSSPPHF
TRBV2	TRBJ2-1	12	TRBD2	many	TGTGCCAGCAGTGGGGACCCGGGGGGGCAGTTCTTC	CASSGDPGGQFF
TRBV13	TRBJ2-7	15	TRBD1	-	TGTGCCAGCAGCGCAGGGACAGGGGATAACAATGAGCAGTACTTC	CASSAGTGDNNEQYF
TRBV5-1	TRBJ2-7	14	-	-	TGCGCCAGCAGCTTGGCGGTCCTGGGCCCCGAGCAGTACTTC	CASSLAVLGPEQYF
TRBV20-1	TRBJ2-7	17	TRBD2	many	TGCAGTGCTAGCGGACTAGCGGGTAAACTGAGCTCCTACGAGCAGTACTTC	CSASGLAGKLSSYEQYF
TRBV28	TRBJ2-3	19	TRBD2	-	TGTGCCAGCACCCAAGGGGGAGTAGCGGGAGGTAGGGACACAGATACGCAGTATTTT	CASTQGGVAGGRDTDTQYF
TRBV20-1	TRBJ2-3	13	-	many	TGCAGTGCTAGTCAACTTGTCACAGATACGCAGTATTTT	CSASQLVTDTQYF
TRBV7-3	TRBJ2-1	14	-	few	TGTGCCAGCAGCTATTCGTTGGCTCGGAATGAGCAGTTCTTC	CASSYSLARNEQFF
TRBV7-8	TRBJ2-1	15	-	many	TGTGCCAGCAGCTTAGGCAATCAGGGCTACAATGAGCAGTTCTTC	CASSLGNQGYNEQFF
TRBV14	TRBJ2-5	17	-	few	TGTGCCAGCAGCCAAGGAAAAAAGGGAGGCCCCGGGGAGACCCAGTACTTC	CASSQGKKGGPGETQYF
TRBV12-5	TRBJ2-5	12	-	-	TGTGCTAGTGCCCCCGGGCGAGAGACCCAGTACTTC	CASAPGRETQYF
TRBV30	TRBJ1-3	15	TRBD1	many	TGTGCCTGGACATCGGGACAGGGGGGGGGAAACACCATATATTTT	CAWTSGQGGGNTIYF
TRBV3-1	TRBJ1-2	14	-	few	TGTGCCAGCAGCCAAGATCTACCGGGCGAGGGCTACACCTTC	CASSQDLPGEGYTF
TRBV18	TRBJ2-1	15	-	few	TGTGCCAGCTCACCCCTCGTAGGAGTATTCAATGAGCAGTTCTTC	CASSPLVGVFNEQFF
TRBV30	TRBJ2-7	14	TRBD1	few	TGTGCCTGGAGTCGGACAGGGTCATCCTACGAGCAGTACTTC	CAWSRTGSSYEQYF
TRBV2	TRBJ2-7	13	-	few	TGTGCCAGTGCAGCGCCCCACTCCTACGAGCAGTACTTC	CASAAPHSYEQYF
TRBV20-1	TRBJ2-7	13	-	-	TGCAGTGCTAGAGATCTCAGCCGCTACGAGCAGTACTTC	CSARDLSRYEQYF
TRBV28	TRBJ1-1	19	-	many	TGTGCCAGCAGCCTTTCACCGGGGACTCCAGTTAGTATGAACACTGAAGCTTTCTTT	CASSLSPGTPVSMNTEAFF
TRBV2	TRBJ2-1	12	TRBD1	many	TGTGCCGGGGGGACAGGGGGTAGTGAGCAGTTCTTC	CAGGTGGSEQFF